Presented here are 17 T cell receptor beta chains from one specimen sequenced in a study of cytomegalovirus exposure and HLA in healthy donors. It was with 60 Vbeta and 13 Jbeta primers that the PCR ran. Method: immunoSEQ multiplex PCR; TCRdb's copy keeps in-frame clones and lacks some. The sample includes about 160,000 clones, approximately 80% of them seen just once. Sequencing used PBMCs. These receptors came from a man aged 45 to 65 in good health and CMV-seropositive.

The chain uses TRBV28 and TRBJ1-2; TRBD1 is a possible D gene (5 bases). Germline values: CDR1 MDHEN, CDR2 SYDVKM. There are 16 residues in the CDR3. V was cut by 5 bases and J by 1 base, with 17 bases left in between. CDR3 amino acids: CASSPPGTSLNYGYTF. The DNA for the CDR3 is TGTGCCAGCAGTCCACCCGGGACTTCACTTAACTATGGCTACACCTTC.

The sample holds a few counts of this clone. The chain's CDR3 is CASSSPTAVGNTIYF. CDR3 nucleotides: TGCGCCAGCAGCTCCCCGACAGCTGTTGGAAACACCATATATTTT. The chain employs TRBV5-1 and TRBJ1-3, with D maybe TRBD1 (5 bases). V was shortened by 3 bases and J by 3 bases, with 13 bases between the two germline ends. CDR1 is SGHRS and CDR2 is YFSETQ in the germline V gene. This CDR3 contains 15 residues.

This chain uses TRBV14 with TRBJ1-1, with 9 bases matching TRBD1. V shed 3 bases, J shed 3 bases, and the junction held 5 bases outside the gene matches. Germline V gene sequence: CDR1 SGHDN, CDR2 FVKESK. This CDR3 has 15 amino acids. The CDR3 loop is CASSQLQGAHTEAFF. Here the CDR3 DNA reads TGTGCCAGCAGCCAGTTACAGGGGGCGCACACTGAAGCTTTCTTT. The variable domain in full, with the rest retrieved from reference TRBV14 and TRBJ1-1, is EAGVTQFPSHSVIEKGQTVTLRCDPISGHDNLYWYRRVMGKEIKFLLHFVKESKQDESGMPNNRFLAERTGGTYSTLKVQPAELEDSGVYFCASSQLQGAHTEAFFGQGTRLTVV.

The chain recombines TRBV7-9 with TRBJ2-5, with TRBD1 matching 9 bases. The CDR3 runs to 14 residues. Germline CDR1 reads SEHNR; CDR2 reads FQNEAQ (reference sequence). The ends lost 5 bases at V and 9 bases at J; junction bases unmatched: 10. CDR3 residues: CASSEAGDRVAQYF. CDR3 nucleotide sequence: TGTGCCAGCAGCGAAGCTGGGGACAGGGTGGCCCAGTACTTC. Variable domain in full (rest from reference TRBV7-9 and TRBJ2-5): DTGVSQNPRHKITKRGQNVTFRCDPISEHNRLYWYRQTLGQGPEFLTYFQNEAQLEKSRLLSDRFSAERPKGSFSTLEIQRTEQGDSAMYLCASSEAGDRVAQYFGPGTRLLVL.

The chain recombines TRBV27 with TRBJ1-4; unclear D gene. The CDR3 runs 15 residues. Trimming left V 7 bases short and J 4 bases short, with 16 bases between. Per germline, CDR1 MNHEY and CDR2 SMNVEV (reference sequence). This chain's CDR3 is CASKPFQGGNEKLFF. The CDR3 nucleotides read TGTGCCAGCAAACCCTTCCAAGGCGGTAATGAAAAACTGTTTTTT.

This chain uses TRBV7-3 with TRBJ2-3; 11 bases align to TRBD1. The CDR3 totals 15 residues. CDR1 and CDR2 from the germline V gene are SGHTA and FQGTGA. Losses at the gene ends were 6 bases for V and 3 bases for J; bases not matched to a gene: 5. The CDR3 DNA follows: TGTGCCAGCAGTCCGGGACAGGGGGTAACAGATACGCAGTATTTT. Protein sequence: CASSPGQGVTDTQYF.

This rearrangement joins TRBV10-3 to TRBJ2-7, with TRBD1 as a possible D gene (6 bases). The CDR3 extends over 14 amino acids. Germline V lookup: CDR1 ENHRY, CDR2 SYGVKD. Trimming removed 6 bases from V and 2 bases from J, with 14 bases in between. As DNA, the CDR3 is TGTGCCATCAGCGTCGGGACACCAGCCTACGAGCAGTACTTC. Translation: CAISVGTPAYEQYF.

The chain combines TRBV5-4 with TRBJ2-1, with 10 bases lining up with TRBD2. Germline V gene data show CDR1 as SGHNT and CDR2 as YYREEE (reference sequence). CDR3 length: 17 amino acids. V lost 0 bases, J lost 0 bases, and 3 bases stayed unmatched. The CDR3 DNA reads as TGTGCCAGCAGCTTGGAGTCTAGCGGGAGCTCCTACAATGAGCAGTTCTTC. This gives the protein CASSLESSGSSYNEQFF. Using reference TRBV5-4 and TRBJ2-1 for the parts outside the CDR3, the full variable domain is ETGVTQSPTHLIKTRGQQVTLRCSSQSGHNTVSWYQQALGQGPQFIFQYYREEENGRGNFPPRFSGLQFPNYSSELNVNALELDDSALYLCASSLESSGSSYNEQFFGPGTRLTVL.

This clone has just a few counts. The J gene is TRBJ1-1, the V gene TRBV5-5; 11 bases are shared with TRBD1. V was pared by 2 bases and J by 4 bases, with 1 base of the junction left unmatched. This CDR3 has 14 amino acids. The germline gives CDR1 SGHKS, CDR2 YYEKEE (reference sequence). The CDR3 reads CASSLGQGATEAFF. The CDR3 nucleotides read TGTGCCAGCAGCTTAGGACAGGGGGCCACTGAAGCTTTCTTT.

The gene calls are TRBV27 and TRBJ1-1; D may be TRBD1 (6 bases). Germline CDR1 and CDR2: MNHEY and SMNVEV (reference sequence). Trimming took 5 bases from V and 5 from J, leaving 12 bases between them. The length of the CDR3 is 13 residues. The CDR3 sequence: CASSPGQLTEAFF. As DNA, the CDR3 is TGTGCCAGCAGTCCAGGACAGCTTACTGAAGCTTTCTTT.

This clone was seen a single time. The chain employs TRBV29-1 and TRBJ1-2; TRBD1 aligns across 7 bases. In germline, CDR1 is SQVTM, CDR2 ANQGSEA. V lost 7 bases, J lost 4 bases, and 18 bases stayed unmatched. This CDR3 has 16 amino acids. The CDR3 here is CSATTMTGTRVYGYTF. CDR3 bases: TGCAGCGCCACCACGATGACAGGGACGCGCGTCTATGGCTACACCTTC.

The chain is built from TRBV14 and TRBJ1-1, with D unclear. Germline CDR1 SGHDN, CDR2 FVKESK. The CDR3 covers 13 residues. Trimming removed 4 bases from V and 4 bases from J, with 10 bases in between. This chain's CDR3 is CASSRGRGTEAFF. CDR3 DNA sequence: TGTGCCAGCAGCCGTGGGAGAGGCACTGAAGCTTTCTTT.

The V gene is TRBV9, the J gene TRBJ1-2; D uncertain. Deletions cut 0 bases from V and 7 bases from J, with 10 bases between. The germline V gene encodes CDR1 SGDLS and CDR2 YYNGEE. The CDR3 extends over 13 amino acids. CDR3 in DNA: TGTGCCAGCAGCGTAGACCAGGCGGGTGGCTACACCTTC. This sequence encodes CASSVDQAGGYTF. The variable domain in full, completed from reference TRBV9 and TRBJ1-2, reads DSGVTQTPKHLITATGQRVTLRCSPRSGDLSVYWYQQSLDQGLQFLIQYYNGEERAKGNILERFSAQQFPDLHSELNLSSLELGDSALYFCASSVDQAGGYTFGSGTRLTVV.

This clone was detected a few times. The rearrangement joins TRBV14 to TRBJ1-2, with unresolved D. The length of the CDR3 is 13 residues. CDR1 and CDR2 from the germline V gene are SGHDN and FVKESK. The V end was cut by 0 bases, the J end by 4 bases, with 6 bases between. The CDR3 here is CASSQERSYGYTF. The CDR3 bases are TGTGCCAGCAGCCAAGAGAGGAGCTATGGCTACACCTTC.

The CDR3: CASSRLERNYGYTF. As DNA, the CDR3 is TGCGCCAGCAGCCGACTGGAGCGCAACTATGGCTACACCTTC. The rearrangement joins TRBV4-1 to TRBJ1-2; no firm D call. V gave up 4 bases and J gave up 2 bases, with 11 bases separating them. This CDR3 spans 14 amino acids. CDR1 MGHRA and CDR2 YSYEKL come from the germline V gene.

In its sample, this clone was seen a few times. The chain recombines TRBV27 with TRBJ2-7; 8 bases agree with TRBD2. V trimming: 5 bases; J trimming: 1 base; junction bases outside the gene matches: 10. From germline, CDR1 is MNHEY and CDR2 SMNVEV (reference sequence). The CDR3 sequence is 16 residues long. The CDR3 is CASSPSLAGGSYEQYF. Here the CDR3 DNA reads TGTGCCAGCAGTCCCTCCCTGGCGGGGGGTTCCTACGAGCAGTACTTC.

The chain carries TRBV5-4 and TRBJ2-3, with 14 bases identical to TRBD2. V shed 4 bases, J shed 5 bases, and the junction held 6 bases outside the gene matches. The CDR3 runs 16 residues. The germline V gene has CDR1 SGHNT and CDR2 YYREEE (reference sequence). The CDR3 here is CASSLRLAGGIDTQYF. DNA of the CDR3: TGTGCCAGCAGCCTCCGACTAGCGGGGGGGATAGATACGCAGTATTTT.